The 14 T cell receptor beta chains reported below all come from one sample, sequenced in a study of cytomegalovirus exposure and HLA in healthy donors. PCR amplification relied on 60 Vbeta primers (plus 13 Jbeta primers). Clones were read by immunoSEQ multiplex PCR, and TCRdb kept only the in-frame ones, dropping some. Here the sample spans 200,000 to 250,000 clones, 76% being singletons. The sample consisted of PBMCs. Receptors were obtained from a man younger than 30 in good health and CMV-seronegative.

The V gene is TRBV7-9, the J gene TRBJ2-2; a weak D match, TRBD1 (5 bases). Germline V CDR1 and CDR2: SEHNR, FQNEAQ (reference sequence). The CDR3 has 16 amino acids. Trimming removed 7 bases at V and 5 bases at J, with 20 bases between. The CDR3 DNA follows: TGTGCCAGCATCAAAATAGATTCAGGGCGGACCGGGGAGCTGTTTTTT. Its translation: CASIKIDSGRTGELFF. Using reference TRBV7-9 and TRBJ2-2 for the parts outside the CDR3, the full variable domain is DTGVSQNPRHKITKRGQNVTFRCDPISEHNRLYWYRQTLGQGPEFLTYFQNEAQLEKSRLLSDRFSAERPKGSFSTLEIQRTEQGDSAMYLCASIKIDSGRTGELFFGEGSRLTVL.

CDR3 protein: CASSRDRVAGNTIYF. The CDR3 bases are TGTGCCAGCAGCCGAGACAGGGTTGCAGGAAACACCATATATTTT. The V and J genes are TRBV28 and TRBJ1-3; 7 bases agree with TRBD1. CDR1 MDHEN and CDR2 SYDVKM come from the germline V gene. The ends lost 6 bases at V and 4 bases at J; junction bases unmatched: 9. There are 15 residues in the CDR3.

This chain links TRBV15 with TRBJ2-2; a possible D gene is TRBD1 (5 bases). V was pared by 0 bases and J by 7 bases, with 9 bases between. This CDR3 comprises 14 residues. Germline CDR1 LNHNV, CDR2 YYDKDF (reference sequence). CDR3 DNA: TGTGCCACCAGCAGAGACATAAGGGGCGGGGAGCTGTTTTTT. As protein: CATSRDIRGGELFF. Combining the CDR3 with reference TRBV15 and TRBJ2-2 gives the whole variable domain DAMVIQNPRYQVTQFGKPVTLSCSQTLNHNVMYWYQQKSSQAPKLLFHYYDKDFNNEADTPDNFQSRRPNTSFCFLDIRSPGLGDTAMYLCATSRDIRGGELFFGEGSRLTVL.

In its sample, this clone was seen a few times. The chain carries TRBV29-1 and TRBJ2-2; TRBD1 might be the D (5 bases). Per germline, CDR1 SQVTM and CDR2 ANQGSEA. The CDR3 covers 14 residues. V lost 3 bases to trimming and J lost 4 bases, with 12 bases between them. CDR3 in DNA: TGCAGCGTTGATGTGGGGCAAGCCACCGGGGAGCTGTTTTTT. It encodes CSVDVGQATGELFF.

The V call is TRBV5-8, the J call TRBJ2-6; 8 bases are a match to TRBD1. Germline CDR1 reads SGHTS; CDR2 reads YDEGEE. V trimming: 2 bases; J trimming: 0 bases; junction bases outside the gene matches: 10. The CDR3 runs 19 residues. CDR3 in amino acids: CASSLRGQAFFSGANVLTF. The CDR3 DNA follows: TGTGCCAGCAGCTTAAGGGGACAGGCGTTCTTCTCTGGGGCCAACGTCCTGACTTTC.

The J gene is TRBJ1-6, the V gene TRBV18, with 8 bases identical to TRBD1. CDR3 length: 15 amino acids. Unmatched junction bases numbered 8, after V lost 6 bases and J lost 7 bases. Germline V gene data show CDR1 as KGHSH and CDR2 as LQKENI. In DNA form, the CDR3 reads TGTGCCAGCTCCCCTGGGCAGGGGGCGAATTCACCCCTCCACTTT. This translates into CASSPGQGANSPLHF.

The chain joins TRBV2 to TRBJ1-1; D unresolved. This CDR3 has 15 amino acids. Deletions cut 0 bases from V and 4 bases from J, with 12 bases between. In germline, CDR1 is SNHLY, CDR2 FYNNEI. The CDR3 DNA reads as TGTGCCAGCAGTGAAGCGCGCTCGGTTTCCACTGAAGCTTTCTTT. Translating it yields CASSEARSVSTEAFF.

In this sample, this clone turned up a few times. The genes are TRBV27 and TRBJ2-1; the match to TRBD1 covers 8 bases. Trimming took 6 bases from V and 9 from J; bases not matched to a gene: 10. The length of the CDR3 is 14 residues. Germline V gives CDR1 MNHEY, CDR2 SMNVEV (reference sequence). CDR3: CASRTGTGEGEQFF. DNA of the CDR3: TGTGCCAGCAGAACCGGGACAGGAGAAGGTGAGCAGTTCTTC.

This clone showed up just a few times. CDR3 DNA: TGTGCCAGCAGCTTTATAGCTGCGTACCAAGAGACCCAGTACTTC. Encoded protein: CASSFIAAYQETQYF. The chain links TRBV5-8 to TRBJ2-5; no definite D call. V lost 2 bases to trimming and J lost 0 bases, with 11 bases between them. The germline V gene encodes CDR1 SGHTS and CDR2 YDEGEE. The CDR3 loop spans 15 amino acids.

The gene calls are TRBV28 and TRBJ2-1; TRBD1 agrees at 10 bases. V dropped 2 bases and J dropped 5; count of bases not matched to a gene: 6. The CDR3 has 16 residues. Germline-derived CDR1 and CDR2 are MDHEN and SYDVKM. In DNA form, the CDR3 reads TGTGCCAGCAGTTTAGGGGCGGGACAGGGGAACAATGAGCAGTTCTTC. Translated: CASSLGAGQGNNEQFF.

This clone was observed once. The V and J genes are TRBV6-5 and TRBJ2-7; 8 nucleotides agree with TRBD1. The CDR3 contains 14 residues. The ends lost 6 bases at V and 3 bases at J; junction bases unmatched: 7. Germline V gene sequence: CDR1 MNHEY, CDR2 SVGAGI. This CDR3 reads CASSLTGAFYEQYF. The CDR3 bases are TGTGCCAGCAGCCTGACAGGGGCCTTCTACGAGCAGTACTTC.

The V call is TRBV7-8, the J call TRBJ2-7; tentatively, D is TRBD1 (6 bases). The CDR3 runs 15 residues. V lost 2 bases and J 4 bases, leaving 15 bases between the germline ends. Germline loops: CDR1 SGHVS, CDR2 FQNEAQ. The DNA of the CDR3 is TGTGCCAGCAGCTTAATCTTCGGACAGCAGTACGAGCAGTACTTC. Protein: CASSLIFGQQYEQYF.

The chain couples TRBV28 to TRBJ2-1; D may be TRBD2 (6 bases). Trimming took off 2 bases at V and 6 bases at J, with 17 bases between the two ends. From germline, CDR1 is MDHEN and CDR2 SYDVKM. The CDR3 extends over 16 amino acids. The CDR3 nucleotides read TGTGCCAGCAGTTTACCTAGCGCCCCTCGGGGCAATGAGCAGTTCTTC. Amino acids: CASSLPSAPRGNEQFF.

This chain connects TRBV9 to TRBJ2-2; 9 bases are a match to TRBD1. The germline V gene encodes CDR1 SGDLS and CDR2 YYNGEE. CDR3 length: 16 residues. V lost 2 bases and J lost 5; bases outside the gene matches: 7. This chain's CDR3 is CASSVTIGQGTGELFF. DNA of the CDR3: TGTGCCAGCAGCGTCACTATCGGACAGGGGACCGGGGAGCTGTTTTTT.